This entry lists 17 T cell receptor beta chains sequenced from one sample in a study of Tregs in tolerant kidney transplant recipients. Clones were sequenced by immunoSEQ multiplex PCR, and TCRdb holds only the in-frame ones, with some missing. Reported are 50,000 or so clones; the ten largest clones contain 0.8% to 1%. The specimen comprised CD4+ T cells from blood, sampled before the transplant. These receptors all come from a human donor who received a combined kidney and bone marrow transplant.

The sequenced part of the CDR3 DNA is TGTGCCAGCAGCTTAGGGCGGGGGCGATACAATGAG. Protein: CASSLGRGRYNE. The CDR3, in full, reads CASSLGRGRYNEQFF. The genes are TRBV7-2 and TRBJ2-1; weak D call: TRBD2 (7 bases). The read terminates 3 residues ahead of where the CDR3 ends, so the germline J gene completes it. Germline V gene data show CDR1 as SGHTA and CDR2 as FQGNSA. Deletions cut 1 base from V and 4 bases from J, with 11 bases between. This CDR3 contains 15 residues.

About this clone itself: The read terminates 3 residues before the CDR3 end, so the remaining end is supplied by the germline J gene. The chain links TRBV29-1 to TRBJ2-7, with TRBD1 matching 8 bases. CDR1 SQVTM and CDR2 ANQGSEA come from the germline V gene. The CDR3 is made up of 13 amino acids. V gave up 7 bases and J gave up 0 bases; unmatched junction bases: 5. The CDR3 spells CSARQGSSYEQYF. CDR3 bases read: TGCAGCGCCAGACAGGGGAGCTCCTACGAG.

About this clone itself: The DNA ends 3 residues before the CDR3 does, and the rest of the CDR3 is filled in from the germline J gene. The V and J genes are TRBV2 and TRBJ2-1; TRBD2 matches at 7 bases. The CDR3 is 13 residues long. Per the germline V gene, CDR1 is SNHLY and CDR2 is FYNNEI. With V trimmed by 0 bases and J by 9 bases, 2 bases remained unmatched. The sequenced part of the CDR3 DNA is TGTGCCAGCAGTGAAGCCGGACTAGTTGAG. Translation: CASSEAGLVE. The CDR3, in full, reads CASSEAGLVEQFF.

Worth noting for this clone: From the germline J gene comes the end of the CDR3, since the read stops 3 residues before it. The chain carries TRBV6-2 or TRBV6-3 and TRBJ2-4; 7 bases map to TRBD2. Germline CDR1 and CDR2: MNHEY and SVGEGT. V lost 5 bases and J lost 1; bases outside the gene matches: 11. This CDR3 comprises 17 residues. The CDR3 spells CASSPHGGSVAKNIQYF. The sequenced part of the CDR3 DNA is TGTGCCAGCAGTCCTCACGGGGGGTCGGTGGCCAAAAACATT.

In the case of this clone: From the germline J gene comes the end of the CDR3, since the read stops 3 residues before it. The rearrangement uses TRBV7-9 and TRBJ2-2; 8 bases align to TRBD2. V gave up 10 bases and J gave up 5 bases; unmatched junction bases: 3. CDR1 is SEHNR and CDR2 is FQNEAQ in the germline V gene (reference sequence). The CDR3 contains 12 residues. CDR3 bases read: TGTGCCACCGGGGGGGGTACCGGGGAG. The encoded protein is CATGGGTGE. The entire CDR3 reads CATGGGTGELFF.

Concerning this clone itself: Read sequence stops 3 residues before the CDR3 end, and the germline J gene provides the missing end. J is TRBJ1-4 and V is TRBV2, with D unclear. Germline-derived CDR1 and CDR2 are SNHLY and FYNNEI. CDR3 size: 13 residues. V was clipped by 3 bases and J by 8 bases, with 10 bases between them. The CDR3 reads CASSDEGGEKLFF. The part of the CDR3 DNA that was read is TGTGCCAGCAGTGACGAGGGCGGGGAAAAA.

As for this clone: The read gets to within 3 residues of the CDR3 end, and the germline J gene fills in the rest. The gene calls are TRBV20-1 and TRBJ1-2; no definite D call. V was trimmed by 5 bases and J by 7 bases, leaving 23 bases between them. The CDR3 has 15 residues. Looked up from germline, CDR1 is DFQATT and CDR2 is SNEGSKA (reference sequence). CDR3 DNA, as far as it was read: TGCAGTGCTCCTCCGGAGCGGTGGGGTCCGGTTGGC. This codes for CSAPPERWGPVG. The entire CDR3 protein is CSAPPERWGPVGYTF.

Turning to this clone: The read ends 3 residues early relative to the CDR3; the germline J gene fills the gap. The chain joins TRBV19 to TRBJ1-1; 10 bases align to TRBD1. This CDR3 is built from 14 residues. Germline V gives CDR1 LNHDA, CDR2 SQIVND (reference sequence). Losses at the gene ends were 3 bases for V and 7 bases for J; bases not matched to a gene: 5. The CDR3 protein is CASSIPGQGYEAFF. The sequenced CDR3 bases are TGTGCCAGTAGTATTCCGGGACAGGGGTATGAA.

Worth noting for this clone: The CDR3 end falls 3 residues outside the read, so it is completed with the germline J gene. The chain combines TRBV6-2 or TRBV6-3 with TRBJ1-4, with D possibly TRBD1 on 5 matching bases. CDR1 and CDR2 from the germline V gene are MNHEY and SVGEGT. The V end was cut by 6 bases, the J end by 1 base, with 15 bases between. This CDR3 is built from 16 residues. CDR3 bases read: TGTGCCAGCAGGACCACAGGCCTCCGAACTAATGAAAAA. As protein: CASRTTGLRTNEK. The entire CDR3 protein reads CASRTTGLRTNEKLFF.

In the case of this clone: The missing CDR3 end, 3 residues past where the read stops, is filled in from the germline J gene. The chain employs TRBV29-1 and TRBJ1-2; 7 bases align to TRBD1. The trim removed 5 bases at V and 7 bases at J, leaving 4 bases unmatched. CDR1 and CDR2 from the germline V gene are SQVTM and ANQGSEA. The CDR3 spans 11 residues. The CDR3 reads CSVTTGAGYTF. The CDR3 bases that were read are TGCAGCGTTACAACAGGGGCTGGC.

The part of the CDR3 DNA that was read is TGTGCCAGCAACCTACAGGGGGTAGAGAAA. Encoded protein: CASNLQGVEK. The entire CDR3 is CASNLQGVEKLFF. The chain employs TRBV7-2 and TRBJ1-4, with 8 bases lining up with TRBD1. The read ends 3 residues before the CDR3 terminus; that terminus is restored from the germline J gene. Germline lookup yields CDR1 SGHTA and CDR2 FQGNSA. CDR3 length: 13 residues.

Note on this clone: The read stops 3 residues short of the end of the CDR3; the missing end is completed from the germline J gene. The chain joins TRBV5-6 to TRBJ1-1; 8 bases agree with TRBD1. Germline CDR1 SGHDT, CDR2 YYEEEE. The CDR3 runs to 15 residues. V trimming: 2 bases; J trimming: 4 bases; junction bases outside the gene matches: 7. CDR3 DNA (partial): TGTGCCAGCAGCTTAAAGGACAGGGTTGGCACTGAA. Encoded protein: CASSLKDRVGTE. The full CDR3 is CASSLKDRVGTEAFF.

Turning to this clone: The CDR3 end falls 3 residues outside the read, so it is completed with the germline J gene. The rearrangement uses TRBV30 and TRBJ2-6, with 8 bases fitting TRBD1. CDR1 and CDR2 (germline): GTSNPN, SVGIG (reference sequence). V trimming: 8 bases; J trimming: 1 base; junction bases outside the gene matches: 10. This CDR3 is 16 amino acids long. The CDR3 reads CAGTQGVLSGANVLTF. The CDR3 DNA, read in part, is TGTGCCGGAACACAGGGGGTGCTTTCTGGGGCCAACGTC.

To note about this clone: From the germline J gene comes the end of the CDR3, since the read stops 3 residues before it. The V and J genes are TRBV5-1 and TRBJ1-4; 8 positions match TRBD1. The CDR3 has 15 amino acids. V shed 3 bases and J 7 bases; nucleotides not matched to a gene: 8. The germline V gene encodes CDR1 SGHRS and CDR2 YFSETQ. The CDR3 here is CASSWTGFSGEKLFF. The covered CDR3 bases are TGCGCCAGCAGCTGGACAGGGTTCTCGGGTGAAAAA. Looking up the rest from reference TRBV5-1 and TRBJ1-4 gives the full variable domain: KAGVTQTPRYLIKTRGQQVTLSCSPISGHRSVSWYQQTPGQGLQFLFEYFSETQRNKGNFPGRFSGRQFSNSRSEMNVSTLELGDSALYLCASSWTGFSGEKLFFGSGTQLSVL.

On this clone itself: Read sequence stops 3 residues before the CDR3 end, and the germline J gene provides the missing end. This chain joins TRBV7-2 and TRBJ2-5; the match to TRBD1 covers 8 bases. The germline CDR1 and CDR2 sequences are SGHTA and FQGNSA. This CDR3 comprises 15 residues. After removal of 1 base from V and 4 bases from J, the junction contained 5 bases not matched to a gene. The part of the CDR3 DNA that was read is TGTGCCAGCAGCTTAGTGTTGGACAGGGCAGAGACC. It is translated as CASSLVLDRAET. The whole CDR3 reads CASSLVLDRAETQYF.

Details on this clone: The read finishes 3 residues shy of the CDR3 end, and the germline J gene is used to complete it. This chain joins TRBV23-1 and TRBJ2-3; 8 bases fit TRBD2. TRBV23-1 is an ORF; its function is uncertain. Losses at the gene ends were 2 bases for V and 2 bases for J; bases not matched to a gene: 12. The CDR3 has 18 residues. This chain's CDR3 is CASSQLRTSRSLTDTQYF. The CDR3 bases that were read are TGCGCCAGCAGTCAACTAAGGACTAGCCGAAGCCTCACAGATACG.

Points on this clone: The CDR3 goes on 3 residues after the read ends, and that part is filled in from the germline J gene. V usage is TRBV7-2 and J usage is TRBJ2-5; D is possibly TRBD1 (6 bases). V lost 3 bases to trimming and J lost 2 bases, with 10 bases between them. The CDR3 length is 14 residues. The V gene's germline CDR1 is SGHTA and CDR2 FQGNSA. The sequenced CDR3 bases are TGTGCCAGCAGCTTCCCCACAGGGCAAGAGACC. Amino acid sequence: CASSFPTGQET. The CDR3 reads in full as CASSFPTGQETQYF.